This T cell receptor (beta chain) was recorded in a study of shared clonotypes between healthy human individuals. On this clone: Its target is not known.

The CDR3 is 16 amino acids. Germline V gene sequence: CDR1 SEHNR, CDR2 FQNEAQ (reference sequence). With 2 bases clipped from V and 0 bases from J, the junction kept 4 bases outside the gene matches. Study findings and constraints: Larger richness was generally estimated for naive than memory subsets. Depth of sequencing was expected to influence donor clonotype sharing. Approximately 5% was the fraction of naive CD4 clonotypes found shared across a few donors.

Selected positively for CCR7 and CD45RO-negative, naive CD8 cells excluded terminally differentiated effector memory CD45RA+ cells. The protocol was immunoSEQ multiplex PCR, while the TCRdb copy is restricted to in-frame clones and leaves out a portion. The sample shows about 550,000 clones, roughly 95% of them seen only once. This clonotype was obtained from a woman aged 25 to 39 in good health. The source material was naive CD8+ T cells sorted from blood. The J gene is TRBJ1-1, the V gene TRBV7-9, with 9 bases lining up with TRBD1. DNA of the CDR3: TGTGCCAGCAGCTTAACAGGGGGCCATCTGAACACTGAAGCTTTCTTT. It yields the protein CASSLTGGHLNTEAFF.